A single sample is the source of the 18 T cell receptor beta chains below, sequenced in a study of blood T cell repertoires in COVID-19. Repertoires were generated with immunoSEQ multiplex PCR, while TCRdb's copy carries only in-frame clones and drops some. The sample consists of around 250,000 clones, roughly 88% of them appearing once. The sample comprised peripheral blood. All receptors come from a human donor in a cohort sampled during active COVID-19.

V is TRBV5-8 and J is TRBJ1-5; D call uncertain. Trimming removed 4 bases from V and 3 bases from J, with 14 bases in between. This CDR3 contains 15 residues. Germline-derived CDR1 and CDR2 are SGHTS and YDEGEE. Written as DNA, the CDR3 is TGTGCCAGCAGCGAACCGGTTACGTTCAATCAGCCCCAGCATTTT. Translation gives CASSEPVTFNQPQHF. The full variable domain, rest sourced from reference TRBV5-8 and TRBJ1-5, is EAGVTQSPTHLIKTRGQQATLRCSPISGHTSVYWYQQALGLGLQFLLWYDEGEERNRGNFPPRFSGRQFPNYSSELNVNALELEDSALYLCASSEPVTFNQPQHFGDGTRLSIL.

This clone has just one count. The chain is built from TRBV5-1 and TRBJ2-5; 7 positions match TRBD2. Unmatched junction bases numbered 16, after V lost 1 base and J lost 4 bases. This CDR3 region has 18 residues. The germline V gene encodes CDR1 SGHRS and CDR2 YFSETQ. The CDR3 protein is CASSLRGRGAGEVETQYF. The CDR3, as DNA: TGCGCCAGCAGCTTGAGGGGACGAGGGGCGGGAGAGGTAGAGACCCAGTACTTC.

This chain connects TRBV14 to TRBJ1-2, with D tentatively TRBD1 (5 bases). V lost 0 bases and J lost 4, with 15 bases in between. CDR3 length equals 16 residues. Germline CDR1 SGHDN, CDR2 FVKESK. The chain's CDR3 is CASSQDPGQLLYGYTF. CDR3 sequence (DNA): TGTGCCAGCAGCCAAGATCCCGGACAACTTCTCTATGGCTACACCTTC.

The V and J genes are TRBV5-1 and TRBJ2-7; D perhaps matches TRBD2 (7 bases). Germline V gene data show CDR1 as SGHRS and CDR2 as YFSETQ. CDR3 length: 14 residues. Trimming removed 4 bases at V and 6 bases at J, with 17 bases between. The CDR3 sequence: CASSQGILAAEQYF. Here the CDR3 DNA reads TGCGCCAGCAGCCAGGGGATCCTAGCGGCCGAGCAGTACTTC.

Here the CDR3 DNA reads TGTGCCAGCAGCTGGGTGGACAGGGGACATGGCTACACCTTC. Translation gives CASSWVDRGHGYTF. This chain joins TRBV5-6 and TRBJ1-2, with 9 positions matching TRBD1. Germline V CDR1 and CDR2: SGHDT, YYEEEE. This CDR3 is 14 amino acids long. J gave up 6 bases and V 3 bases, and 6 bases lay outside the gene matches.

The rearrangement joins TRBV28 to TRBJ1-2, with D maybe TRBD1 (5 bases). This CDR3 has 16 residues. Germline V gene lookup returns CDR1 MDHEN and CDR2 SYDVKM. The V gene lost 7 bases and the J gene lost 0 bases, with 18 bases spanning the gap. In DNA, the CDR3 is TGTGCCAGCACACCCCGGAGGGGTAGGACTAACTATGGCTACACCTTC. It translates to CASTPRRGRTNYGYTF.

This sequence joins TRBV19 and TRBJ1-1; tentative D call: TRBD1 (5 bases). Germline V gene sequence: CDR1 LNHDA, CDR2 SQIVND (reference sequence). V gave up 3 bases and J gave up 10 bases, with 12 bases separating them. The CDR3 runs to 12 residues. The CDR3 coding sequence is TGTGCCAGTAGTATCATAAGGGGCTCAGCTTTCTTT. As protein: CASSIIRGSAFF. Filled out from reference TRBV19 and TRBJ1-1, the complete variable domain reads DGGITQSPKYLFRKEGQNVTLSCEQNLNHDAMYWYRQDPGQGLRLIYYSQIVNDFQKGDIAEGYSVSREKKESFPLTVTSAQKNPTAFYLCASSIIRGSAFFGQGTRLTVV.

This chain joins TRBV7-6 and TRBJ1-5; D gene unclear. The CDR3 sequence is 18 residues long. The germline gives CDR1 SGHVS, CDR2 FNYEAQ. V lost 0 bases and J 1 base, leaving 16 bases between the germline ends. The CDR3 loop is CASSLARQVTRSNQPQHF. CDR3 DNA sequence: TGTGCCAGCAGCTTAGCACGGCAGGTTACTAGGAGCAATCAGCCCCAGCATTTT.

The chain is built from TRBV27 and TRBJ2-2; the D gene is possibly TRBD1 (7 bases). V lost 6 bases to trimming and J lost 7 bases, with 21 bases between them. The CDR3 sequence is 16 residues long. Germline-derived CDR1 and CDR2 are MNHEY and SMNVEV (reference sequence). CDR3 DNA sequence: TGTGCCAGCAGGCAACAGGGGATCGTGGGGGGCGGGGAGCTGTTTTTT. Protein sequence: CASRQQGIVGGGELFF.

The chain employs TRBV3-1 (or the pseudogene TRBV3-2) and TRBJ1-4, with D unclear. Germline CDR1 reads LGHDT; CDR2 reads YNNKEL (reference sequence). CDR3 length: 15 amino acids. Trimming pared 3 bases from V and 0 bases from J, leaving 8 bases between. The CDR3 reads CASSQYFPTNEKLFF. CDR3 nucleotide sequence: TGTGCCAGCAGCCAGTACTTTCCAACTAATGAAAAACTGTTTTTT.

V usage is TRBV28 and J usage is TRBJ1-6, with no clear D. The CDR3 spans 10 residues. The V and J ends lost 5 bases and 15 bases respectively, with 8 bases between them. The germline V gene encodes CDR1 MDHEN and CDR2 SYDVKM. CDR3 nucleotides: TGTGCCAGCAGTGGCCTCCACCTCCACTTT. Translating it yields CASSGLHLHF.

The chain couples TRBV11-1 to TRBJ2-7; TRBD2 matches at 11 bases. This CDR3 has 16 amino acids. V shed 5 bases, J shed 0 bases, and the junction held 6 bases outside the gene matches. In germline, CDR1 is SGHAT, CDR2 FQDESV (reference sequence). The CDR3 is CASSALTSGSSYEQYF. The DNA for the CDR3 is TGTGCCAGCAGCGCCCTCACTAGCGGGAGCTCCTACGAGCAGTACTTC.

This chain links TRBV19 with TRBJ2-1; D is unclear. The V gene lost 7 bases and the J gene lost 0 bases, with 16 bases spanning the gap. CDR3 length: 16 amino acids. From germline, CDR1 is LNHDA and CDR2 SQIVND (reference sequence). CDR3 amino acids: CASTGSTYSSYNEQFF. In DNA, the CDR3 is TGTGCCAGTACCGGCAGCACGTACAGCTCCTACAATGAGCAGTTCTTC.

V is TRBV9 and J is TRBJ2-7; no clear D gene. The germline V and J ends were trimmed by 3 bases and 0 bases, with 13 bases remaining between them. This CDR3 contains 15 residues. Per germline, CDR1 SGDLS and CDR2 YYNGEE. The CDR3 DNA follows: TGTGCCAGCAGCGCCACCGAGACACCCTCCTACGAGCAGTACTTC. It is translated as CASSATETPSYEQYF.

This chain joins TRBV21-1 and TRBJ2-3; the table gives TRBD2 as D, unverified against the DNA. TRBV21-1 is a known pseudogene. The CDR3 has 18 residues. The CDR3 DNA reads TGTGCCAGCAGCAAAGAGGGACTACCGACCCCTAGCACAGATACGCAGTATTTT. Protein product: CASSKEGLPTPSTDTQYF.

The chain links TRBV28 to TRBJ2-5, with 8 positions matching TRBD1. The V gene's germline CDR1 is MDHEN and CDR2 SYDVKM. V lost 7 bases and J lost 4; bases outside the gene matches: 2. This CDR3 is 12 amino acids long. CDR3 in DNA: TGTGCCAGCAAGGACAGGGCAGAGACCCAGTACTTC. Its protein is CASKDRAETQYF. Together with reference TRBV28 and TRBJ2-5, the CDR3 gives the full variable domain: DVKVTQSSRYLVKRTGEKVFLECVQDMDHENMFWYRQDPGLGLRLIYFSYDVKMKEKGDIPEGYSVSREKKERFSLILESASTNQTSMYLCASKDRAETQYFGPGTRLLVL.

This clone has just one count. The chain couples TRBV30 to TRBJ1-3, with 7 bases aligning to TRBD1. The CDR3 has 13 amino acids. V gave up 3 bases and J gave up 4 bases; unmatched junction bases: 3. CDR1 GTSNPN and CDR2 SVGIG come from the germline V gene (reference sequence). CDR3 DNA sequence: TGTGCCTGGAGCCTGGGACAGGGAAACACCATATATTTT. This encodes CAWSLGQGNTIYF.

The chain's CDR3 is CASTREDNEQFF. CDR3 coding DNA: TGTGCCAGCACCCGAGAGGACAATGAGCAGTTCTTC. V is TRBV12-3 or TRBV12-4 and J is TRBJ2-1; unclear D gene. Trimming pared 7 bases from V and 5 bases from J, leaving 9 bases between. The CDR3 length is 12 residues.